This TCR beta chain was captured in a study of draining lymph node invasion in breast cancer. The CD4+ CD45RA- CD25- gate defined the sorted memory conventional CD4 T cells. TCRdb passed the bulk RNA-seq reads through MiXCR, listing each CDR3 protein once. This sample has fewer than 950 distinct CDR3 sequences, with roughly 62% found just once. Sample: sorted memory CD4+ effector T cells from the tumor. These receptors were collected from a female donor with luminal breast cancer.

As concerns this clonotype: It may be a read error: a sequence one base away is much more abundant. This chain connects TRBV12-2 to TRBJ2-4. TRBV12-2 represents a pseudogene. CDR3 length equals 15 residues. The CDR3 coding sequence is TGTGCAAATCGCTCTCGAGTTCCCATGGAAAACATTCAGTACTTC. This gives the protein CANRSRVPMENIQYF.